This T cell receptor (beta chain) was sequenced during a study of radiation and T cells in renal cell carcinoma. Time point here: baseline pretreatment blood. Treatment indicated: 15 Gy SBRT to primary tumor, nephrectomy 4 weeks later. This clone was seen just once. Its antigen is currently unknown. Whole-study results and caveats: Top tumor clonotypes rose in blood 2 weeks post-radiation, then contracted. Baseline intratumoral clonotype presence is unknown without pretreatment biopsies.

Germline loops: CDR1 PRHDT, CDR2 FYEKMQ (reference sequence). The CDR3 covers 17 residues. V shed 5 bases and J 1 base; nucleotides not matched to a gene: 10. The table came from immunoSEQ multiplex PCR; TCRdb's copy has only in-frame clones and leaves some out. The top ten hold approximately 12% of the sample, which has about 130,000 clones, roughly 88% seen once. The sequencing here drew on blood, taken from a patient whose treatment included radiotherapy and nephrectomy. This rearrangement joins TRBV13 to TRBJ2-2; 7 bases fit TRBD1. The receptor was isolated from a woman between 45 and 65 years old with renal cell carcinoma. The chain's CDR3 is CASSPAGGQVNTGELFF. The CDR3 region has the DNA TGTGCCAGCAGCCCGGCCGGAGGACAGGTGAACACCGGGGAGCTGTTTTTT.